The next 22 T cell receptor beta chains were all read from a single sample in a study of PD-1 blockade in classical Hodgkin lymphoma. Sequenced by immunoSEQ multiplex PCR; TCRdb stores in-frame clones only, minus some. The table records about 23,000 clones, over 60% of them present only once. Each patient experienced a relapse that followed autologous stem cell transplantation, and brentuximab vedotin exposure varied. Sequenced here: peripheral blood mononuclear cells (PBMCs), sampled at baseline. The receptors were sampled from a human donor with classical Hodgkin lymphoma.

The chain links TRBV28 to TRBJ2-1; TRBD2 is a possible D gene (6 bases). Germline assignment: CDR1 MDHEN and CDR2 SYDVKM. The CDR3 sequence is 15 residues long. V dropped 5 bases and J dropped 8 bases, with 19 bases sitting between them. As DNA, the CDR3 is TGTGCCAGCAGTCTCGCGGGGAGGATTGTCTATGAGCAGTTCTTC. Its translation: CASSLAGRIVYEQFF.

The rearrangement uses TRBV19 and TRBJ2-5, with 7 nucleotides matching TRBD1. The J segment lost 5 bases and the V segment lost 3 bases, leaving 6 bases of the junction unmatched. The CDR3 has 14 amino acids. The germline gives CDR1 LNHDA, CDR2 SQIVND (reference sequence). The CDR3 nucleotides are TGTGCCAGTAGTATCACACAGGGGTTGGAGACCCAGTACTTC. Translated, it gives CASSITQGLETQYF.

The rearrangement joins TRBV5-1 to TRBJ2-7, with 9 bases aligning to TRBD1. V lost 4 bases and J lost 2; bases outside the gene matches: 4. This CDR3 region has 14 residues. Germline CDR1 reads SGHRS; CDR2 reads YFSETQ. CDR3 DNA sequence: TGCGCCAGCAGCGGGGACAGGGCAACCTACGAGCAGTACTTC. It translates to CASSGDRATYEQYF.

V usage is TRBV19 and J usage is TRBJ1-2; D not certain. Per germline, CDR1 LNHDA and CDR2 SQIVND (reference sequence). The CDR3 extends over 16 amino acids. V was cut by 1 base and J by 0 bases, with 12 bases left in between. CDR3 residues: CASSIVTTVPNYGYTF. CDR3 sequence (DNA): TGTGCCAGTAGTATAGTCACGACGGTACCTAACTATGGCTACACCTTC.

The chain links TRBV7-9 to TRBJ1-1; D is unclear. V was pared by 5 bases and J by 2 bases, with 21 bases between. Germline V CDR1 and CDR2: SEHNR, FQNEAQ (reference sequence). The CDR3 sequence is 17 residues long. The DNA of the CDR3 is TGTGCCAGCAGCCAAATTATGGAAGCGGACGGAAACACTGAAGCTTTCTTT. This encodes CASSQIMEADGNTEAFF.

V usage is TRBV19 and J usage is TRBJ1-6; D is ambiguous. Trimming took 4 bases from V and 9 from J, leaving 16 bases between them. From germline, CDR1 is LNHDA and CDR2 SQIVND (reference sequence). The CDR3 is 15 amino acids. The CDR3 sequence: CASSSSNKNLSPLHF. The CDR3, as DNA: TGTGCCAGTAGTAGCAGCAACAAGAATCTTTCACCCCTCCACTTT.

This chain links TRBV27 with TRBJ1-6, with unresolved D. CDR1 MNHEY and CDR2 SMNVEV come from the germline V gene (reference sequence). This CDR3 contains 13 residues. Trimming pared 0 bases from V and 10 bases from J, leaving 7 bases between. The CDR3 loop reads CASSLSILSPLHF. The CDR3 nucleotides are TGTGCCAGCAGTTTATCGATTTTGTCACCCCTCCACTTT.

The chain joins TRBV19 to TRBJ1-3; no clear D gene. Trimming left V 5 bases short and J 0 bases short, with 11 bases between. CDR1 and CDR2 from the germline V gene are LNHDA and SQIVND (reference sequence). The CDR3 is made up of 15 amino acids. The CDR3 protein is CASSFLGSSGNTIYF. The CDR3 DNA sequence: TGTGCCAGTAGTTTCCTGGGATCCTCTGGAAACACCATATATTTT.

This chain links TRBV29-1 with TRBJ1-1; D unclear. Germline CDR1 SQVTM, CDR2 ANQGSEA. V dropped 0 bases and J dropped 1 base, with 9 bases sitting between them. The CDR3 sequence is 14 residues long. The CDR3 DNA reads TGCAGCGTTGAAGATTGGCCCGGGAACACTGAAGCTTTCTTT. This translates into CSVEDWPGNTEAFF.

The chain carries TRBV5-4 and TRBJ2-3; 9 nucleotides match TRBD1. CDR3 length: 15 amino acids. CDR1 SGHNT and CDR2 YYREEE come from the germline V gene (reference sequence). V lost 4 bases to trimming and J lost 6 bases; unmatched junction nucleotides: 9. Written as DNA, the CDR3 is TGTGCCAGCAGCGCAACGGACAGGGGTGAGGATACGCAGTATTTT. Protein product: CASSATDRGEDTQYF. The full variable domain, with the rest looked up from reference TRBV5-4 and TRBJ2-3, is ETGVTQSPTHLIKTRGQQVTLRCSSQSGHNTVSWYQQALGQGPQFIFQYYREEENGRGNFPPRFSGLQFPNYSSELNVNALELDDSALYLCASSATDRGEDTQYFGPGTRLTVL.

This chain joins TRBV18 and TRBJ1-2, with D uncertain. The CDR3 is 13 amino acids. Trimming left V 0 bases short and J 9 bases short, with 11 bases between. Per germline, CDR1 KGHSH and CDR2 LQKENI. The CDR3 DNA reads as TGTGCCAGCTCACCACCGAAGGGATTTAGCTACACCTTC. Translating gives CASSPPKGFSYTF. Combining the CDR3 with reference TRBV18 and TRBJ1-2 gives the whole variable domain NAGVMQNPRHLVRRRGQEARLRCSPMKGHSHVYWYRQLPEEGLKFMVYLQKENIIDESGMPKERFSAEFPKEGPSILRIQQVVRGDSAAYFCASSPPKGFSYTFGSGTRLTVV.

J is TRBJ2-3 and V is TRBV18; D not certain. Germline CDR1 KGHSH, CDR2 LQKENI. The CDR3 runs to 12 residues. Trimming removed 3 bases at V and 3 bases at J, with 4 bases between. The CDR3 loop reads CASSPRTDTQYF. CDR3 DNA: TGTGCCAGCTCACCGCGGACAGATACGCAGTATTTT.

The V call is TRBV5-1, the J call TRBJ1-5; weak D call: TRBD1 (5 bases). This CDR3 comprises 15 residues. Germline CDR1 and CDR2: SGHRS and YFSETQ. V was shortened by 3 bases and J by 0 bases, with 10 bases between the two germline ends. The CDR3 protein is CASSWGPNSNQPQHF. The CDR3 DNA is TGCGCCAGCAGCTGGGGACCGAATAGCAATCAGCCCCAGCATTTT. Full variable domain (missing parts from reference TRBV5-1 and TRBJ1-5): KAGVTQTPRYLIKTRGQQVTLSCSPISGHRSVSWYQQTPGQGLQFLFEYFSETQRNKGNFPGRFSGRQFSNSRSEMNVSTLELGDSALYLCASSWGPNSNQPQHFGDGTRLSIL.

This clone has just one count. CDR3 nucleotides: TGTGCCAGCAGTTACTCGGGGACAGGGGTGAATCAGCCCCAGCATTTT. This codes for CASSYSGTGVNQPQHF. The J gene is TRBJ1-5, the V gene TRBV6-6, with TRBD1 matching 10 bases. Germline V gene data show CDR1 as MNHNY and CDR2 as SVGAGI (reference sequence). J gave up 4 bases and V 0 bases, and 3 bases lay outside the gene matches. The CDR3 covers 16 residues.

The genes are TRBV5-1 and TRBJ1-3; 7 nucleotides line up with TRBD1. The J segment lost 4 bases and the V segment lost 4 bases, leaving 8 bases of the junction unmatched. Per germline, CDR1 SGHRS and CDR2 YFSETQ. The CDR3 is 15 amino acids. In DNA, the CDR3 is TGCGCCAGCAGCATCCCCGGGACAGCCGGAAACACCATATATTTT. It yields the protein CASSIPGTAGNTIYF.

This sequence joins TRBV18 and TRBJ1-2; D perhaps matches TRBD1 (5 bases). Germline V gene sequence: CDR1 KGHSH, CDR2 LQKENI. Trimming cost V 2 bases and J 2 bases, with 21 bases left between them. This CDR3 has 18 residues. CDR3 protein: CASSPSGMGPGSNYGYTF. CDR3 nucleotides: TGTGCCAGCTCACCATCGGGGATGGGGCCTGGGTCGAACTATGGCTACACCTTC. Full variable domain (remainder filled in from reference TRBV18 and TRBJ1-2): NAGVMQNPRHLVRRRGQEARLRCSPMKGHSHVYWYRQLPEEGLKFMVYLQKENIIDESGMPKERFSAEFPKEGPSILRIQQVVRGDSAAYFCASSPSGMGPGSNYGYTFGSGTRLTVV.

The chain recombines TRBV18 with TRBJ1-3; D remains unclear. Germline assignment: CDR1 KGHSH and CDR2 LQKENI. This CDR3 region has 15 residues. V was cut by 2 bases and J by 2 bases, with 10 bases left in between. The CDR3 DNA follows: TGTGCCAGCTCACCAATAACGCCTCCTGGAAACACCATATATTTT. Its protein is CASSPITPPGNTIYF. The full variable domain, rest sourced from reference TRBV18 and TRBJ1-3, is NAGVMQNPRHLVRRRGQEARLRCSPMKGHSHVYWYRQLPEEGLKFMVYLQKENIIDESGMPKERFSAEFPKEGPSILRIQQVVRGDSAAYFCASSPITPPGNTIYFGEGSWLTVV.

This chain uses TRBV5-8 with TRBJ2-7; a possible D gene is TRBD2 (5 bases). CDR1 SGHTS and CDR2 YDEGEE come from the germline V gene. The CDR3 loop spans 15 amino acids. V shed 2 bases and J shed 6 bases, with 18 bases lying between them. For the CDR3, the DNA is TGTGCCAGCAGCTTTCGGTCCCGGAGCGGAGGCGAGCAGTACTTC. Translating gives CASSFRSRSGGEQYF.

The chain carries TRBV19 and TRBJ1-2; D is uncertain. The CDR3 length is 15 residues. Germline CDR1 and CDR2: LNHDA and SQIVND (reference sequence). Deletions cut 6 bases from V and 4 bases from J, with 18 bases between. CDR3 coding DNA: TGTGCCAGTAGCGCCCTTTTTGGTGGGGTCTATGGCTACACCTTC. It encodes CASSALFGGVYGYTF.

The chain carries TRBV19 and TRBJ1-3; the D is unclear. The CDR3 runs to 12 residues. The germline V gene encodes CDR1 LNHDA and CDR2 SQIVND (reference sequence). The V and J ends lost 3 bases and 4 bases respectively, with 4 bases between them. CDR3 protein: CASSMVGNTIYF. The DNA for the CDR3 is TGTGCCAGTAGTATGGTCGGAAACACCATATATTTT. The whole variable domain, remainder taken from reference TRBV19 and TRBJ1-3, is DGGITQSPKYLFRKEGQNVTLSCEQNLNHDAMYWYRQDPGQGLRLIYYSQIVNDFQKGDIAEGYSVSREKKESFPLTVTSAQKNPTAFYLCASSMVGNTIYFGEGSWLTVV.

The chain recombines TRBV4-3 with TRBJ2-4; 7 nucleotides agree with TRBD1. Trimming took 0 bases from V and 3 from J; bases not matched to a gene: 8. Germline CDR1 and CDR2: LGHNA and YSLEER. The CDR3 has 17 amino acids. CDR3 nucleotide sequence: TGCGCCAGCAGCCAAGAGCTCAGGGGGATAGGCAAAAACATTCAGTACTTC. It yields the protein CASSQELRGIGKNIQYF.

V gene TRBV11-2 combines with J gene TRBJ1-1; the D is unclear. The CDR3 has 11 amino acids. The germline V and J ends were trimmed by 8 bases and 8 bases, with 12 bases remaining between them. Germline V gene sequence: CDR1 SGHAT, CDR2 FQNNGV. Here the CDR3 reads CASRSTQEAFF. The CDR3 coding sequence is TGTGCCAGCCGGAGTACACAGGAAGCTTTCTTT.